Sequencing of this TCR beta chain was carried out in a study of blood T cell repertoires in COVID-19. Study as a whole: Acute and convalescent COVID-19 samples came from the United States, Italy and Spain. T cells, B-cell-depleted T cells, or PBMCs supplied cDNA or gDNA.

While infection was still active, Seattle patients were enrolled and then followed longitudinally. Here immunoSEQ multiplex PCR was the method, and the copy in TCRdb shows in-frame clones only, minus some. The sample records 390,000 or so clones, more than 70% being singletons. The CDR3 covers 12 residues. Germline V lookup: CDR1 LNHNV, CDR2 YYDKDF (reference sequence). V lost 4 bases and J lost 0, with 4 bases in between. The clonotype originates from a woman aged 30 to 39 with COVID-19, enrolled during active disease. The V call is TRBV15, the J call TRBJ2-7; no firm D call. The sequenced sample was peripheral blood. This CDR3 is CATSTSSYEQYF. The CDR3 DNA sequence: TGTGCCACCAGCACCAGCTCCTACGAGCAGTACTTC.